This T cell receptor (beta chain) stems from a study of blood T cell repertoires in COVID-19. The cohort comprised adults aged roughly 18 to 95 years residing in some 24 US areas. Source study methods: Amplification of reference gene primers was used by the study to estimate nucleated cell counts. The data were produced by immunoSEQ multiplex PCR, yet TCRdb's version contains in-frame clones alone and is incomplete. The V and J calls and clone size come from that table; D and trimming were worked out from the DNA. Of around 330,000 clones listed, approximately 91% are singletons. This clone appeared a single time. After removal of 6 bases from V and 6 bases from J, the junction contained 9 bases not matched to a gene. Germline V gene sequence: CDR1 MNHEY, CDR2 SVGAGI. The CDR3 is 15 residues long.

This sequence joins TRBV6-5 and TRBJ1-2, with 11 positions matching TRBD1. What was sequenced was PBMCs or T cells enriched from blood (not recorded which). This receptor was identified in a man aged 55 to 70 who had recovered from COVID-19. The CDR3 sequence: CASRKWTGGIDGYTF. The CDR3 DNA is TGTGCCAGCAGAAAGTGGACAGGGGGCATAGATGGCTACACCTTC.